The source of this T cell receptor (beta chain) is a study of beta chain features in type 1 diabetes. Findings and limits, study-wide: Shortening of TCRB CDR3s, moderate but significant, appeared in all four CD4+ subsets of Type 1 diabetes patients. In comparison with healthy donors, patients had naive, central memory and Treg TCRB repertoires that appeared more similar.

Notes on this clone: The antigen remains unidentified.

Sequenced material consisted of expressed TCRB transcripts (all of the isolated RNA was reverse transcribed). The protocol was immunoSEQ multiplex PCR, while the TCRdb copy is restricted to in-frame clones and leaves out a portion. The repertoire holds 250,000 or so clones, with 20% as singletons. The CDR3 is 15 residues long. The V and J ends lost 0 bases and 2 bases, in that order; junction bases with no gene match: 4. Germline V gene sequence: CDR1 SGDLS, CDR2 YYNGEE. The sequence came from a woman aged 40-49 years with type 1 diabetes. V usage is TRBV9 and J usage is TRBJ1-1; 7 bases line up with TRBD1. Sequencing input: naive CD4+ T cells from blood. The CDR3 spells CASSVETGANTEAFF. For the CDR3, the DNA is TGTGCCAGCAGCGTAGAAACAGGGGCCAACACTGAAGCTTTCTTT.